The present T cell receptor beta chain was sequenced within a study of graft-versus-host responses after intestinal transplantation (dated by TCRdb to 2020 to 2023). In the study overall: Multivisceral, liver-intestinal, or isolated intestinal transplants were received by the recipients. Anti-thymocyte globulin induction was given to all recipients, followed by maintenance tacrolimus and steroids for two to four years. Bulk TCR-beta CDR3 sequencing was used to track graft-versus-host and host-versus-graft alloreactive T cell clones in the graft, circulation and bone marrow after intestinal transplantation. To identify alloreactive clones, pre-transplant mixed lymphocyte reaction products were sequenced and compared with unstimulated pre-transplant donor and recipient T cells. The cohort enrolled 20 to 30 intestinal transplant recipients, one of whom was a retransplant, and 3 patients without pretransplant specimens were excluded. A peak of at least 4% donor T cells among recipient peripheral blood mononuclear cells was the definition used for donor T cell macrochimerism. Instead of going to the commercial service, samples from a few later patients were sequenced in-house on an Illumina MiSeq and processed with MiXCR.

The library was prepared using the immunoSEQ multiplex PCR assay. For most patients, genomic DNA was isolated using the Qiagen DNeasy Blood and Tissue Kit and was shipped frozen to Adaptive Biotechnologies for TCR sequencing. Adaptive Biotechnologies carried out high-throughput TCR-beta CDR3 sequencing of genomic DNA for most patients. Under the source paper's analysis protocol: TCR sequencing data were retrieved from Adaptive's ImmunoSEQ software for 15 to 20 patients, whereas three other patients were processed with MiXCR and VDJtools. CD4 versus CD8 sorting errors were corrected by removing sequences found in both subsets at a frequency ratio below 5:1. CDR3 nucleotide sequences shared by donor and recipient were removed because the origin of these sequences could not be assigned. Alloreactive clones required at least 2-fold expansion over unstimulated cells and minimum CFSE-low frequency of 0.002% (template counts) or 0.001% (read counts). Mappable clones were those detected in sequenced pre-transplant spleen, lymph node, or MLR CFSE-low populations of the donor or recipient. Cumulative frequency of alloreactive clones was calculated as a percentage of all sequences weighted by copy number. Entries here come from immuneACCESS through TCRdb and include only in-frame sequences with V and J called. Some clones fail to appear in such tables; in the studies checked, an unresolved V gene covers under half of the shortfall, and the cause of the remainder is unknown. V, J and clone size reflect that table, while D and trimming were determined from the DNA. The sample table lists about 100,000 clones, about 88% of them with a count of one. The top ten clones comprise roughly 0.97% of the sample.

As to this clone: There is no known antigen for this receptor. Nothing much larger sits one base from this clone, and base qualities are not available.

The CDR1 and CDR2 encoded by the germline V gene are SGHDN and FVKESK. Spanning cysteine to phenylalanine, the CDR3 consists of 15 amino acids. Only the CDR3 region is kept as DNA, spanning 45 bases read in frame from base 1. The junction carries 15 bases between V and J, which are trimmed by 1 base and 5 bases respectively. The meaning of the sample's time point label: cells obtained before transplantation from donor or recipient. CD3+CD4+ and CD3+CD8+ populations were FACS-sorted from unstimulated pre-transplant donor and recipient cells taken from spleen or lymph nodes. Study-wide conclusions, independent of this receptor: The relatively low number and heterogeneity of intestinal transplant patients limited the conclusions. GvH clones turned up in recipient bone marrow, with some appearing earlier in ileal mucosa or blood, a pattern consistent with an intestinal mucosal origin. Peak levels of circulating GvH clones were associated with declines in HvG clones early after transplant. Patients with donor T cell macrochimerism had high GvH to HvG T cell clonal ratios in their allografts.

The specimen was unstimulated CD4+ T cells sorted from spleen or lymph node cells, collected before transplant. The rearrangement joined TRBV14 to TRBJ2-7; no D gene can be assigned with confidence. This sequence was found in a human donor who was the organ donor for an intestinal transplant. The base sequence is TGTGCCAGCAGCCAAGTTCCTCCTACCAACCACGAGCAGTACTTC. Its coded protein is CASSQVPPTNHEQYF.